A single sample gave rise to the 23 T cell receptor beta chains below, sequenced in a study of cytomegalovirus exposure and HLA in healthy donors. PCR amplification relied on 60 Vbeta primers (plus 13 Jbeta primers). TCRdb's table, derived via immunoSEQ multiplex PCR, lists solely in-frame clones and lacks some. This sample has about 200,000 clones; 82% occur once, and the top ten carry 1.7%. The sequenced material came from PBMCs. All receptors come from a woman aged 18-30 years in good health and CMV-seronegative.

The V and J genes are TRBV5-6 and TRBJ1-1; 8 nucleotides agree with TRBD1. Germline-derived CDR1 and CDR2 are SGHDT and YYEEEE. The CDR3 has 18 amino acids. Trimming took 5 bases from V and 0 from J; bases not matched to a gene: 15. The CDR3 coding sequence is TGTGCCAGCAGTTTAGGACGAGGACAGGGAAGCATGAACACTGAAGCTTTCTTT. Amino acid sequence: CASSLGRGQGSMNTEAFF.

This clone was picked up a small number of times. The chain carries TRBV29-1 and TRBJ1-1; a possible D gene is TRBD1 (6 bases). CDR1 is SQVTM, CDR2 ANQGSEA, per germline. This CDR3 has 12 amino acids. V lost 4 bases, J lost 5 bases, and 11 bases lay in between. The CDR3 loop is CSVAQGITEAFF. CDR3 in DNA: TGCAGCGTTGCCCAGGGGATTACTGAAGCTTTCTTT.

This clone occurred a few times. The chain uses TRBV5-6 and TRBJ1-5; a weak D match, TRBD1 (6 bases). Trimming pared 0 bases from V and 0 bases from J, leaving 10 bases between. The CDR3 contains 16 residues. Germline CDR1 and CDR2: SGHDT and YYEEEE. CDR3 amino acids: CASSLGGGYSNQPQHF. The CDR3 coding sequence is TGTGCCAGCAGCTTGGGAGGGGGATATAGCAATCAGCCCCAGCATTTT. Drawing the rest from reference TRBV5-6 and TRBJ1-5, the complete variable domain is DAGVTQSPTHLIKTRGQQVTLRCSPKSGHDTVSWYQQALGQGPQFIFQYYEEEERQRGNFPDRFSGHQFPNYSSELNVNALLLGDSALYLCASSLGGGYSNQPQHFGDGTRLSIL.

The V and J genes are TRBV7-8 and TRBJ2-2; D might be TRBD1 (6 bases). The CDR3 sequence is 15 residues long. The V gene's germline CDR1 is SGHVS and CDR2 FQNEAQ. V shed 4 bases and J shed 1 base, with 10 bases lying between them. CDR3 region: CASSSSGQNTGELFF. In DNA form, the CDR3 reads TGTGCCAGCAGCTCTTCGGGACAGAACACCGGGGAGCTGTTTTTT. Drawing the rest from reference TRBV7-8 and TRBJ2-2, the complete variable domain is GAGVSQSPRYKVAKRGQDVALRCDPISGHVSLFWYQQALGQGPEFLTYFQNEAQLDKSGLPSDRFFAERPEGSVSTLKIQRTQQEDSAVYLCASSSSGQNTGELFFGEGSRLTVL.

This chain joins TRBV2 and TRBJ1-5; 9 bases agree with TRBD1. This CDR3 contains 17 residues. In germline, CDR1 is SNHLY, CDR2 FYNNEI. Trimming removed 6 bases from V and 0 bases from J; junction bases left unmatched: 9. The CDR3 reads CASSRDRVFGSNQPQHF. The CDR3 DNA reads TGTGCCAGCAGCCGGGACAGGGTTTTCGGTAGCAATCAGCCCCAGCATTTT.

This chain uses TRBV30 with TRBJ2-3; 13 nucleotides match TRBD2. This CDR3 has 17 residues. The junction had 10 bases not matched to a gene; V was cut back by 2 bases and J by 5 bases. Germline CDR1 GTSNPN, CDR2 SVGIG (reference sequence). CDR3 sequence: CAWSNLLAGGSRDTQYF. CDR3 sequence (DNA): TGTGCCTGGAGTAACCTACTAGCGGGAGGGTCGAGAGATACGCAGTATTTT.

The chain recombines TRBV7-2 with TRBJ2-6, with D perhaps TRBD2 (5 bases). The CDR3 has 16 residues. The germline V and J ends were trimmed by 5 bases and 1 base, with 12 bases remaining between them. Germline CDR1 reads SGHTA; CDR2 reads FQGNSA. The CDR3 sequence is CASSSPRGSGANVLTF. The CDR3 DNA is TGTGCCAGCAGCAGCCCCCGGGGATCTGGGGCCAACGTCCTGACTTTC.

The J gene is TRBJ1-5, the V gene TRBV2; tentative D call: TRBD1 (6 bases). This CDR3 is 13 amino acids long. In germline, CDR1 is SNHLY, CDR2 FYNNEI. V lost 6 bases and J lost 9, with 15 bases in between. The CDR3 loop is CASSKQGDGPQHF. DNA of the CDR3: TGTGCCAGCAGCAAACAGGGTGATGGGCCCCAGCATTTT.

This chain connects TRBV18 to TRBJ2-2, with TRBD1 as a possible D gene (5 bases). The CDR3 sequence is 18 residues long. Trimming took off 1 base at V and 2 bases at J, with 17 bases between the two ends. Germline V CDR1 and CDR2: KGHSH, LQKENI. This chain's CDR3 is CASSPQRTSSKNTGELFF. In DNA form, the CDR3 reads TGTGCCAGCTCACCACAGAGGACATCCAGTAAAAACACCGGGGAGCTGTTTTTT.

The chain has TRBV5-1 and TRBJ2-7; 13 nucleotides agree with TRBD2. The CDR3 sequence is 15 residues long. CDR1 and CDR2 from the germline V gene are SGHRS and YFSETQ. The V segment lost 4 bases and the J segment 8 bases; nucleotides outside the gene matches: 9. The CDR3 DNA reads as TGCGCCAGCAGCGCCCTGGGACTAGCGGGAACAAAGCAGTACTTC. Translated: CASSALGLAGTKQYF.

V usage is TRBV5-4 and J usage is TRBJ2-2; 7 positions match TRBD2. The CDR3 contains 16 residues. Germline V gene sequence: CDR1 SGHNT, CDR2 YYREEE (reference sequence). With 0 bases clipped from V and 6 bases from J, the junction kept 8 bases outside the gene matches. CDR3: CASSLASGGRAGELFF. CDR3 DNA sequence: TGTGCCAGCAGCTTGGCGTCGGGAGGACGGGCCGGGGAGCTGTTTTTT.

The V and J genes are TRBV28 and TRBJ2-5, with TRBD2 matching over 10 bases. The J segment lost 0 bases and the V segment lost 5 bases, leaving 9 bases of the junction unmatched. Germline-derived CDR1 and CDR2 are MDHEN and SYDVKM. The length of the CDR3 is 17 residues. The chain's CDR3 is CASSLLGLAGDQETQYF. The CDR3 region has the DNA TGTGCCAGCAGTCTATTGGGGCTAGCGGGGGACCAAGAGACCCAGTACTTC.

The chain uses TRBV5-6 and TRBJ2-1; 7 nucleotides line up with TRBD1. V shed 4 bases, J shed 5 bases, and the junction held 12 bases outside the gene matches. CDR1 and CDR2 from the germline V gene are SGHDT and YYEEEE. The CDR3 extends over 16 amino acids. DNA of the CDR3: TGTGCCAGCAGCCAGGGACAGACTTACGTGGACAATGAGCAGTTCTTC. It encodes CASSQGQTYVDNEQFF.

The gene calls are TRBV13 and TRBJ2-2; the match to TRBD1 covers 9 bases. CDR3 length: 14 amino acids. With 8 bases clipped from V and 4 bases from J, the junction kept 5 bases outside the gene matches. The V gene's germline CDR1 is PRHDT and CDR2 FYEKMQ (reference sequence). DNA for the CDR3: TGTGCCAGCGGGGACAGGGCAGGCACCGGGGAGCTGTTTTTT. As protein: CASGDRAGTGELFF.

The rearrangement uses TRBV27 and TRBJ2-7; the match to TRBD2 covers 11 bases. The CDR3 is 15 residues long. CDR1 is MNHEY and CDR2 is SMNVEV in the germline V gene (reference sequence). V lost 0 bases, J lost 3 bases, and 1 base stayed unmatched. This CDR3 reads CASSLSTSGGYEQYV. The CDR3 region has the DNA TGTGCCAGCAGTTTATCAACTAGCGGGGGCTACGAGCAGTACGTC.

This chain uses TRBV2 with TRBJ2-1; 8 bases are shared with TRBD2. Germline CDR1 is SNHLY and CDR2 is FYNNEI. This CDR3 has 22 residues. V trimming: 6 bases; J trimming: 6 bases; junction bases outside the gene matches: 31. CDR3 sequence reads: CASSPIQDLYVAGWDRSNEQFF. The CDR3 bases are TGTGCCAGCAGCCCTATCCAAGACCTCTATGTAGCGGGATGGGATCGTAGCAATGAGCAGTTCTTC.

The rearrangement uses TRBV29-1 and TRBJ1-2; D is unclear. Germline CDR1 SQVTM, CDR2 ANQGSEA. V dropped 3 bases and J dropped 10 bases, with 18 bases sitting between them. The CDR3 consists of 13 residues. CDR3 protein: CSVEGSGREDYTF. CDR3 nucleotides: TGCAGCGTTGAGGGGAGCGGGAGGGAGGACTACACCTTC.

This clone was picked up one time. The J gene is TRBJ2-4, the V gene TRBV19, with 9 nucleotides matching TRBD1. CDR1 and CDR2 (germline): LNHDA, SQIVND (reference sequence). With 6 bases clipped from V and 5 bases from J, the junction kept 8 bases outside the gene matches. There are 15 residues in the CDR3. This CDR3 is CASSYDRGEQNIQYF. CDR3 bases: TGTGCCAGTAGCTATGACAGGGGGGAGCAAAACATTCAGTACTTC. Drawing the rest from reference TRBV19 and TRBJ2-4, the complete variable domain is DGGITQSPKYLFRKEGQNVTLSCEQNLNHDAMYWYRQDPGQGLRLIYYSQIVNDFQKGDIAEGYSVSREKKESFPLTVTSAQKNPTAFYLCASSYDRGEQNIQYFGAGTRLSVL.

J is TRBJ2-7 and V is TRBV27; 11 bases align to TRBD2. Trimming removed 5 bases from V and 3 bases from J; junction bases left unmatched: 3. The CDR3 runs to 14 residues. CDR1 is MNHEY and CDR2 is SMNVEV in the germline V gene (reference sequence). The CDR3 nucleotides read TGTGCCAGCAGTATACTAGCGGGAGACTACGAGCAGTACGTC. Amino acid sequence: CASSILAGDYEQYV.

V usage is TRBV7-6 and J usage is TRBJ2-5, with D tentatively TRBD2 (6 bases). V lost 5 bases, J lost 1 base, and 17 bases lay in between. The CDR3 extends over 16 amino acids. Germline CDR1 SGHVS, CDR2 FNYEAQ. CDR3 DNA sequence: TGTGCCAGCAGCCCACTAGCCGCAGAAACCCAAGAGACCCAGTACTTC. Translated, it gives CASSPLAAETQETQYF.

The chain carries TRBV11-1 and TRBJ2-2, with 11 bases identical to TRBD2. The CDR3 consists of 19 residues. V gave up 4 bases and J gave up 3 bases; unmatched junction bases: 13. Germline V gives CDR1 SGHAT, CDR2 FQDESV (reference sequence). The CDR3 region has the DNA TGTGCCAGCAGCTCAGTTATTCATACTAGCGGGAGCGACACCGGGGAGCTGTTTTTT. It yields the protein CASSSVIHTSGSDTGELFF. Looking up the rest from reference TRBV11-1 and TRBJ2-2 gives the full variable domain: EAEVAQSPRYKITEKSQAVAFWCDPISGHATLYWYRQILGQGPELLVQFQDESVVDDSQLPKDRFSAERLKGVDSTLKIQPAELGDSAMYLCASSSVIHTSGSDTGELFFGEGSRLTVL.

The V gene is TRBV27, the J gene TRBJ1-2; no definite D call. The V end was cut by 6 bases, the J end by 0 bases, with 11 bases between. Germline loops: CDR1 MNHEY, CDR2 SMNVEV (reference sequence). This CDR3 has 14 residues. The DNA of the CDR3 is TGTGCCAGCAGGGTCTTAGGAGCTAACTATGGCTACACCTTC. This translates into CASRVLGANYGYTF.

CDR3 nucleotides: TGTGCCAGCAGCTCGTTGATGGGGCTGAACACTGAAGCTTTCTTT. It encodes CASSSLMGLNTEAFF. The chain recombines TRBV11-2 with TRBJ1-1; tentative D call: TRBD1 (5 bases). V lost 4 bases, J lost 0 bases, and 12 bases lay in between. The CDR3 has 15 residues. Per the germline V gene, CDR1 is SGHAT and CDR2 is FQNNGV.